This TCR beta chain was found in a study of T cell clonotyping in hematopoietic cell transplantation. Study details: Recipient samples before transplant were obtained post-cytoreduction. The study, taken as a whole, reports: Without cell sorting, CD4 versus CD8 contributions remain unresolved. After transplant, recipient diversity fell while pathologically expanded clonotypes grew through day 180.

Looked up from germline, CDR1 is SNHLY and CDR2 is FYNNEI. The CDR3 has 17 residues. V trimming: 6 bases; J trimming: 7 bases; junction bases outside the gene matches: 17. Documented time point: recipient sample about 28 days before transplant, after cytoreduction. Samples: about 28 days before transplant, then days 30, 100 and 180 after. Sequenced by immunoSEQ multiplex PCR; TCRdb stores in-frame clones only, minus some. The sample shows some 18,000 clones, roughly 88% of them seen only once. A remark on this clone: Its antigen is not known.

The V call is TRBV2, the J call TRBJ2-5; 10 bases fit TRBD2. This receptor was identified in a man between 50 and 59 years old with acute myeloid leukemia. Some clones in this sample may be carry-over from other donors' samples. The specimen was peripheral blood mononuclear cells, collected before stem cell transplant. Written as DNA, the CDR3 is TGTGCCAGCAGCCCCGGGACTAGCGCCTTGTTTCTGGGGACCCAGTACTTC. As protein: CASSPGTSALFLGTQYF.